This T cell receptor (beta chain) is from a study of cytomegalovirus exposure and HLA in healthy donors. With regard to this clone: Its matching antigen is unknown.

PCR was performed using 60 Vbeta and 13 Jbeta primers. TCRdb keeps only in-frame clones here, not all; method: immunoSEQ multiplex PCR. The sample consists of 200,000 to 250,000 clones, over 75% of them appearing once. Study results and limitations: It was reportedly the case that the classifier diagnosed cytomegalovirus status with high specificity and sensitivity. Earlier results showed most TCR beta V segments being productive about 90% or about 30% of the time. A later analysis linked a missense DCLRE1C variant to TCR beta V- and J-gene trimming.

CDR1 and CDR2 (germline): LGHNA, YNFKEQ. CDR3 length: 19 amino acids. V dropped 0 bases and J dropped 0; count of bases not matched to a gene: 13. The receptor comes from a girl aged 2 to 9 in good health and CMV-seronegative. The rearrangement joins TRBV4-2 to TRBJ2-7; TRBD2 agrees at 8 bases. The material sequenced was PBMCs. The CDR3 region has the DNA TGTGCCAGCAGCCAAGATCGGGATTGGGGGGCGGGGGGCTCCTACGAGCAGTACTTC. Encoded protein: CASSQDRDWGAGGSYEQYF.